These 22 T cell receptor beta chains were sequenced from one sample in a study of T cell clusters in autoimmune cytopenias. TRB was amplified by touch-down multiplex PCR, primer pools A and B combined. TCRdb re-called the multiplex PCR reads and shows each CDR3 protein once, DNA omitted. The listing contains 2,000 or so distinct CDR3 sequences. TRB was amplified from roughly 250 ng of peripheral blood genomic DNA per sample. Another study also made use of these data, one on T cell repertoires in aging, cancer and after chemotherapy.

Input material: peripheral blood. The receptors were gathered from a human donor with chronic lymphocytic leukemia.

The rearrangement joins TRBV7-6 to TRBJ1-1. The CDR3 is 15 amino acids. Germline assignment: CDR1 SGHVS and CDR2 FNYEAQ. This CDR3 reads CASSQGAEVNTEAFF.

Considering frequency, this clonotype is medium-sized. The rearrangement links TRBV20-1 to TRBJ1-2; TCRdb indicates TRBD1, and absent DNA this call remains unverified. The CDR3 consists of 12 residues. Germline CDR1 reads DFQATT; CDR2 reads SNEGSKA (reference sequence). The chain's CDR3 is CSAPTGVYGYTF.

By frequency, this clonotype registers medium-sized. The genes are TRBV6-5 and TRBJ1-4; TCRdb selects TRBD1, and the lack of DNA leaves this call unchecked. Per the germline V gene, CDR1 is MNHEY and CDR2 is SVGAGI. This CDR3 is built from 12 residues. Here the CDR3 reads CASRDTPGKLFF.

In terms of frequency, this clonotype is medium-sized. The V gene is TRBV6-1, the J gene TRBJ2-7; without DNA, the TCRdb call of TRBD2 cannot be checked. The CDR3 runs 12 residues. CDR1 is MNHNS, CDR2 SASEGT, per germline. The CDR3 spells CASSEAGGEQYF.

According to its frequency, this clonotype is medium-sized (0.01 to 0.1%). This sequence joins TRBV11-2 and TRBJ2-5; TCRdb gives TRBD2 as the D gene, but with no DNA this cannot be confirmed. Germline CDR1 reads SGHAT; CDR2 reads FQNNGV. This CDR3 has 15 amino acids. The CDR3 spells CASSLRARGRETQYF.

This clonotype ranks as medium-sized in terms of frequency. This chain connects TRBV27 to TRBJ1-5; TCRdb proposes TRBD1, but this gene call is untestable without DNA. This CDR3 spans 15 amino acids. In germline, CDR1 is MNHEY, CDR2 SMNVEV (reference sequence). CDR3 residues: CASSLGAARNQPQHF.

This clonotype registers medium-sized by frequency. CDR3 loop: CASSPGTSGPYEQYF. The chain employs TRBV18 and TRBJ2-7; TCRdb returns TRBD2, unconfirmable since there is no DNA. The CDR3 runs to 15 residues. Germline values: CDR1 KGHSH, CDR2 LQKENI.

This clonotype shows up as medium-sized by frequency. V gene TRBV12-3 or TRBV12-4 combines with J gene TRBJ1-5. The CDR3 runs to 14 residues. CDR3 loop: CASSPEAGVQPQHF.

This sequence joins TRBV4-2 and TRBJ2-7; absent DNA, TCRdb's TRBD2 call cannot be checked. From germline, CDR1 is LGHNA and CDR2 YNFKEQ. This CDR3 region has 14 residues. This CDR3 is CASSQGRLAYEQYF.

Frequency places this clonotype as medium-sized. The V and J genes are TRBV19 and TRBJ2-5; TCRdb proposes TRBD1, but this gene call is untestable without DNA. Germline values: CDR1 LNHDA, CDR2 SQIVND (reference sequence). CDR3 length: 15 amino acids. CDR3 in amino acids: CASSGDRSLQETQYF.

Frequency places this clonotype as medium-sized. The gene calls are TRBV30 and TRBJ1-6. This CDR3 is 12 amino acids long. Germline CDR1 reads GTSNPN; CDR2 reads SVGIG (reference sequence). CDR3: CACTAYNSPLHF.

This clonotype is called medium-sized (0.01 to 0.1%) based on its frequency. This sequence joins TRBV6-5 and TRBJ1-1; the D call from TCRdb, TRBD1, cannot be confirmed without DNA. Per germline, CDR1 MNHEY and CDR2 SVGAGI. CDR3 length equals 14 residues. This chain's CDR3 is CASHYRDRGIEAFF.

The V gene is TRBV14, the J gene TRBJ2-7; TCRdb names TRBD1, which stays unverified in the absence of DNA. CDR1 is SGHDN and CDR2 is FVKESK in the germline V gene. The CDR3 consists of 13 residues. The CDR3 loop is CASSPTGAYEQYF.

Frequency places this clonotype as medium-sized. V and J are TRBV6-1 and TRBJ2-1; TCRdb names TRBD2, which stays unverified in the absence of DNA. CDR1 is MNHNS, CDR2 SASEGT, per germline. The CDR3 totals 15 residues. The CDR3 is CASGGRSGGRDEQFF.

This clonotype is called large based on its frequency. This chain links TRBV6-6 with TRBJ2-7. In germline, CDR1 is MNHNY, CDR2 SVGAGI (reference sequence). This CDR3 region has 11 residues. This CDR3 is CASSYDFGQYF.

Considering frequency, this clonotype is large. The chain uses TRBV29-1 and TRBJ1-2; the TCRdb D gene call, TRBD1, has no DNA to confirm it. Germline CDR1 is SQVTM and CDR2 is ANQGSEA. This CDR3 is 12 amino acids long. CDR3: CSVERTGYGYTF.

By frequency, this clonotype is medium-sized. The rearrangement links TRBV19 to TRBJ1-2; TCRdb's D call of TRBD1 is untestable without DNA. CDR3 length: 16 residues. Looked up from germline, CDR1 is LNHDA and CDR2 is SQIVND (reference sequence). CDR3: CASYTGQGRVNYGYTF.

Frequency places this clonotype as large. The chain carries TRBV6-5 and TRBJ2-7; no DNA is available, so the TRBD2 call from TCRdb remains unchecked. This CDR3 has 14 residues. Per the germline V gene, CDR1 is MNHEY and CDR2 is SVGAGI. CDR3 residues: CASSYGSAWYEQYF.

This clonotype shows up as medium-sized by frequency. This chain joins TRBV6-6 and TRBJ1-3; TCRdb lists TRBD1, though no DNA is available to test this call. From germline, CDR1 is MNHNY and CDR2 SVGAGI (reference sequence). This CDR3 spans 16 amino acids. Here the CDR3 reads CASRHLGTASGNTIYF.

This clonotype counts as medium-sized by frequency. The V and J genes are TRBV5-1 and TRBJ2-3; the D call of TRBD2 rests on TCRdb alone, since no DNA is present to check it. CDR1 SGHRS and CDR2 YFSETQ come from the germline V gene. The CDR3 is 15 amino acids. The CDR3 sequence: CASTPSGGFTDTQYF. Drawing the rest from reference TRBV5-1 and TRBJ2-3, the complete variable domain is KAGVTQTPRYLIKTRGQQVTLSCSPISGHRSVSWYQQTPGQGLQFLFEYFSETQRNKGNFPGRFSGRQFSNSRSEMNVSTLELGDSALYLCASTPSGGFTDTQYFGPGTRLTVL.

Measured by frequency, this clonotype is medium-sized (0.01 to 0.1%). This chain joins TRBV27 and TRBJ1-5; the TCRdb D gene call, TRBD1, has no DNA to confirm it. Germline CDR1 reads MNHEY; CDR2 reads SMNVEV (reference sequence). The CDR3 runs to 14 residues. CDR3 protein: CASSLTGGHQPQHF.

This clonotype counts as medium-sized by frequency. The chain uses TRBV12-3 or TRBV12-4 and TRBJ2-7; TCRdb's D call of TRBD2 is untestable without DNA. This CDR3 region has 12 residues. The CDR3 here is CASSLLAGLQYF.